Following are 28 T cell receptor beta chains from one sample sequenced in a study of CD8 T cells in ankylosing spondylitis. TCRdb re-analysed the 5' RACE reads in MiXCR, keeping a single row per CDR3 protein. The table lists under 200,000 distinct CDR3 sequences, about 9.9% of them singletons. Source material: blood, either unsorted or a sorted T cell fraction (not recorded which). These TCRs come from a male donor with ankylosing spondylitis or in good health (not recorded which).

This clonotype was observed many times. The rearrangement uses TRBV2 and TRBJ2-3; 12 bases align to TRBD2. V shed 5 bases, J shed 4 bases, and the junction held 4 bases outside the gene matches. The CDR3 has 15 residues. Germline loops: CDR1 SNHLY, CDR2 FYNNEI. The DNA for the CDR3 is TGTGCCAGCAGTCCGACTAGCGGGAGCGCAGATACGCAGTATTTT. Protein product: CASSPTSGSADTQYF.

The chain has TRBV12-3 or TRBV12-4 and TRBJ2-3, with 7 positions matching TRBD2. J was trimmed by 2 bases and V by 6 bases; bases with no gene match: 5. The CDR3 runs 14 residues. The CDR3 spells CASSSSGFTDTQYF. DNA for the CDR3: TGTGCCAGCAGCAGTAGCGGGTTCACAGATACGCAGTATTTT.

This sequence joins TRBV5-1 and TRBJ2-5; 8 bases map to TRBD1. The CDR3 is 16 residues long. Germline CDR1 reads SGHRS; CDR2 reads YFSETQ. With V trimmed by 4 bases and J by 1 base, 9 bases remained unmatched. CDR3 in amino acids: CASSQTGAGTQETQYF. CDR3 in DNA: TGCGCCAGCAGCCAGACAGGGGCAGGGACCCAAGAGACCCAGTACTTC.

This clonotype was detected many times. The V gene is TRBV14, the J gene TRBJ1-1; D may be TRBD1 (6 bases). Trimming stripped 4 bases from V and 1 base from J, with 13 bases between. The CDR3 sequence is 15 residues long. From germline, CDR1 is SGHDN and CDR2 FVKESK. CDR3 sequence (DNA): TGTGCCAGCAGCCCCTTACAGGGCGGGAACACTGAAGCTTTCTTT. This encodes CASSPLQGGNTEAFF. The variable domain in full, with the rest retrieved from reference TRBV14 and TRBJ1-1, is EAGVTQFPSHSVIEKGQTVTLRCDPISGHDNLYWYRRVMGKEIKFLLHFVKESKQDESGMPNNRFLAERTGGTYSTLKVQPAELEDSGVYFCASSPLQGGNTEAFFGQGTRLTVV.

On this clonotype itself: A much larger clonotype is one base distant, so this may be a read error. This rearrangement joins TRBV6-5 to TRBJ2-7; D may be TRBD2 (5 bases). V lost 4 bases and J lost 3, with 16 bases in between. Germline V gives CDR1 MNHEY, CDR2 SVGAGI. The CDR3 is 15 residues long. The DNA of the CDR3 is TGTGCCAGCAGTTCCGGAGGCCTAAGTTTCTACGAGCAGTACTTC. It encodes CASSSGGLSFYEQYF.

This clonotype was picked up one time. This sequence joins TRBV7-2 and TRBJ1-4; D gene unclear. This CDR3 comprises 15 residues. V was trimmed by 0 bases and J by 6 bases, leaving 11 bases between them. CDR1 and CDR2 from the germline V gene are SGHTA and FQGNSA. The CDR3 spells CASSLAGVVHEKLFF. The CDR3 nucleotides read TGTGCCAGCAGCTTAGCCGGGGTAGTCCATGAAAAACTGTTTTTT. The entire variable domain, with the rest obtained from reference TRBV7-2 and TRBJ1-4, is as follows: GAGVSQSPSNKVTEKGKDVELRCDPISGHTALYWYRQSLGQGLEFLIYFQGNSAPDKSGLPSDRFSAERTGGSVSTLTIQRTQQEDSAVYLCASSLAGVVHEKLFFGSGTQLSVL.

This clonotype was counted at least ten times. The chain recombines TRBV9 with TRBJ2-7; D gene unclear. V lost 0 bases, J lost 0 bases, and 7 bases lay in between. There are 14 residues in the CDR3. Germline-derived CDR1 and CDR2 are SGDLS and YYNGEE. The CDR3 loop is CASSVAALSYEQYF. The CDR3 bases are TGTGCCAGCAGCGTAGCAGCACTCTCCTACGAGCAGTACTTC.

This clonotype was observed at least ten times. The chain recombines TRBV20-1 with TRBJ2-3; TRBD1 might be the D (5 bases). This CDR3 has 15 amino acids. V dropped 3 bases and J dropped 0 bases, with 13 bases sitting between them. Germline assignment: CDR1 DFQATT and CDR2 SNEGSKA (reference sequence). CDR3 sequence reads: CSASPPHRSTDTQYF. The CDR3 bases are TGCAGTGCTAGTCCCCCCCACAGGAGCACAGATACGCAGTATTTT.

V is TRBV14 and J is TRBJ1-4; D is uncertain. Trimming stripped 1 base from V and 7 bases from J, with 7 bases between. In germline, CDR1 is SGHDN, CDR2 FVKESK. The CDR3 extends over 13 amino acids. The CDR3 loop reads CASSQVRFEKLFF. For the CDR3, the DNA is TGTGCCAGCAGCCAAGTTAGATTTGAAAAACTGTTTTTT.

This clonotype was recorded at least ten times. The genes are TRBV20-1 and TRBJ2-3; 7 nucleotides match TRBD1. V was clipped by 7 bases and J by 7 bases; unmatched bases: 11. The CDR3 has 13 residues. CDR1 DFQATT and CDR2 SNEGSKA come from the germline V gene (reference sequence). The CDR3 nucleotides are TGCAGTGTCCGAACAGGGGACCGAAATACGCAGTATTTT. Its translation: CSVRTGDRNTQYF.

This clonotype was recorded many times. The J gene is TRBJ1-2, the V gene TRBV9; 8 nucleotides align to TRBD1. The CDR3 totals 14 residues. The germline V gene encodes CDR1 SGDLS and CDR2 YYNGEE. After removal of 5 bases from V and 7 bases from J, the junction contained 10 bases not matched to a gene. Written as DNA, the CDR3 is TGTGCCAGCAGGGAAGGACAGGGTTCCGGTGGCTACACCTTC. Its protein is CASREGQGSGGYTF.

J is TRBJ2-1 and V is TRBV27; D perhaps matches TRBD1 (6 bases). The CDR3 loop spans 17 amino acids. Deletions cut 5 bases from V and 0 bases from J, with 17 bases between. CDR1 and CDR2 (germline): MNHEY, SMNVEV (reference sequence). The CDR3 DNA is TGTGCCAGCAGTCCTGGGCAGGGACACTCCTCCTACAATGAGCAGTTCTTC. It encodes CASSPGQGHSSYNEQFF.

This clonotype has at least ten counts. This chain uses TRBV5-1 with TRBJ2-1; D not certain. Germline CDR1 is SGHRS and CDR2 is YFSETQ. The CDR3 is made up of 14 amino acids. V shed 4 bases and J shed 6 bases, with 14 bases lying between them. The CDR3 protein is CASSPPSTLNEQFF. Here the CDR3 DNA reads TGCGCCAGCAGCCCTCCCTCGACCCTCAATGAGCAGTTCTTC.

This clonotype has a count of ten or more. The rearrangement joins TRBV12-3 or TRBV12-4 to TRBJ2-2; a weak D match, TRBD2 (5 bases). The V end lost 6 bases, the J end lost 1 base, and 6 bases lay between the germline ends. This CDR3 is 13 amino acids long. DNA for the CDR3: TGTGCCAGCAGACTAGAGAACACCGGGGAGCTGTTTTTT. This translates into CASRLENTGELFF.

This clonotype was seen ten or more times. This sequence joins TRBV29-1 and TRBJ2-5, with D possibly matching TRBD2 (6 bases). Germline V gene data show CDR1 as SQVTM and CDR2 as ANQGSEA. The CDR3 has 11 amino acids. V was pared by 7 bases and J by 5 bases, with 11 bases between. The CDR3 sequence is CSALGGETQYF. CDR3 in DNA: TGCAGCGCCCTTGGGGGGGAGACCCAGTACTTC.

This clonotype was seen only a few times. V and J are TRBV5-5 and TRBJ2-5, with 9 bases lining up with TRBD2. J was trimmed by 0 bases and V by 3 bases; bases with no gene match: 3. CDR1 and CDR2 from the germline V gene are SGHKS and YYEKEE (reference sequence). CDR3 length: 15 residues. CDR3 nucleotides: TGTGCCAGCAGCTCTAGCGGGACCTACCAAGAGACCCAGTACTTC. The encoded protein is CASSSSGTYQETQYF.

Turning to this clonotype: A clone one base away is much larger, so this may be a read error. This chain connects TRBV9 to TRBJ2-3; 7 bases are shared with TRBD1. The CDR3 contains 15 residues. Germline loops: CDR1 SGDLS, CDR2 YYNGEE. Here the CDR3 reads CTSSRTGQSTDTQYF. The CDR3 bases are TGTACCAGCAGCCGGACGGGACAGAGCACAGATACGCAGTATTTT.

This rearrangement joins TRBV18 to TRBJ1-2; 8 positions agree with TRBD1. After removal of 3 bases from V and 4 bases from J, the junction contained 4 bases not matched to a gene. This CDR3 comprises 14 residues. Germline V gives CDR1 KGHSH, CDR2 LQKENI. The CDR3 sequence: CASSPTQGAYGYTF. The CDR3 nucleotides read TGTGCCAGCTCACCCACCCAGGGGGCCTATGGCTACACCTTC.

This clonotype came up many times. The chain recombines TRBV20-1 with TRBJ2-1; 12 bases are shared with TRBD2. The CDR3 loop spans 14 amino acids. The germline gives CDR1 DFQATT, CDR2 SNEGSKA (reference sequence). Trimming took 8 bases from V and 4 from J; bases not matched to a gene: 6. The CDR3 loop is CSTGTSGLYNEQFF. The CDR3 DNA follows: TGCAGTACCGGGACTAGCGGGTTGTACAATGAGCAGTTCTTC.

This clonotype appeared many times. The chain recombines TRBV9 with TRBJ2-3; D may be TRBD2 (5 bases). From germline, CDR1 is SGDLS and CDR2 YYNGEE. V lost 2 bases, J lost 5 bases, and 6 bases lay in between. This CDR3 comprises 12 residues. The CDR3 reads CASSVSEDTQYF. The CDR3 coding sequence is TGTGCCAGCAGCGTTAGCGAAGATACGCAGTATTTT.

This clonotype was counted many times. The chain has TRBV10-2 and TRBJ2-1; no firm D call. V was shortened by 4 bases and J by 5 bases, with 3 bases between the two germline ends. The CDR3 runs 11 residues. Germline assignment: CDR1 WSHSY and CDR2 SAAADI. DNA of the CDR3: TGCGCCAGCAGTGCCCACAATGAGCAGTTCTTC. Protein sequence: CASSAHNEQFF.

A few counts support this clonotype. The chain has TRBV7-9 and TRBJ2-1; 9 positions agree with TRBD2. V dropped 7 bases and J dropped 5; count of bases not matched to a gene: 6. The CDR3 runs to 14 residues. CDR1 and CDR2 (germline): SEHNR, FQNEAQ (reference sequence). CDR3 sequence reads: CASTGIAGDNEQFF. CDR3 nucleotide sequence: TGTGCCAGCACGGGGATAGCGGGAGACAATGAGCAGTTCTTC.

This clonotype was observed many times. The chain carries TRBV27 and TRBJ2-7, with D unresolved. CDR1 and CDR2 (germline): MNHEY, SMNVEV (reference sequence). V was clipped by 5 bases and J by 3 bases, with 11 bases between them. There are 13 residues in the CDR3. Here the CDR3 DNA reads TGTGCCAGCAGTGAGGTGAGCCACTACGAGCAGTACTTC. Residues: CASSEVSHYEQYF.

This clonotype was counted at least ten times. The chain combines TRBV10-3 with TRBJ2-3; D not certain. Between the trimmed V and J ends, which lost 6 bases and 0 bases, there was a span of 7 bases. There are 13 residues in the CDR3. Germline V gene lookup returns CDR1 ENHRY and CDR2 SYGVKD. CDR3 nucleotides: TGTGCCATCAGCGGCCAAAGCACAGATACGCAGTATTTT. This encodes CAISGQSTDTQYF.

Many counts were recorded for this clonotype. V and J are TRBV5-1 and TRBJ2-3; no firm D call. The CDR3 spans 14 residues. Trimming cost V 0 bases and J 6 bases, with 11 bases left between them. The V gene's germline CDR1 is SGHRS and CDR2 YFSETQ. CDR3 amino acids: CASSLEGRKDTQYF. DNA for the CDR3: TGCGCCAGCAGCTTGGAGGGTAGGAAGGATACGCAGTATTTT.

This clonotype was recorded many times. The chain uses TRBV29-1 and TRBJ2-3; D perhaps matches TRBD2 (5 bases). Trimming removed 2 bases at V and 0 bases at J, with 6 bases between. CDR3 length equals 13 residues. From germline, CDR1 is SQVTM and CDR2 ANQGSEA. The CDR3 protein is CSVERGSTDTQYF. DNA for the CDR3: TGCAGCGTTGAACGGGGTAGCACAGATACGCAGTATTTT.

The rearrangement links TRBV5-1 to TRBJ2-2; TRBD1 or TRBD2 may be the D gene (5 bases each). The V end was cut by 2 bases, the J end by 7 bases, with 12 bases between. Germline CDR1 and CDR2: SGHRS and YFSETQ. The CDR3 has 14 amino acids. The CDR3 nucleotides read TGCGCCAGCAGCTTCGGGGCAAACTTCGGGGAGCTGTTTTTT. It specifies CASSFGANFGELFF.

This clonotype was detected many times. The V and J genes are TRBV25-1 and TRBJ1-1; D unclear. The V end was cut by 4 bases, the J end by 4 bases, with 16 bases between. Germline CDR1 and CDR2: MGHDK and SYGVNS. CDR3 size: 15 residues. The CDR3 nucleotides are TGTGCCAGCAGTGTGGTTTGGGTGGGGAGCACTGAAGCTTTCTTT. Encoded protein: CASSVVWVGSTEAFF.